Below are 25 T cell receptor beta chains sequenced from a single sample in a study of T-cell memory formation after mild COVID-19. TCRdb redid the calling of the 5' RACE reads with MiXCR, one entry per CDR3 protein. The sample has 150,000 to 200,000 distinct CDR3 sequences, 20% to 25% seen once. Sequencing input: PBMCs or a T cell subset sorted from them (not recorded which). These receptors all stem from an adult woman who had mild COVID-19 (a few samples of this study predate the infection). Cell type and time point are not known.

A few counts support this clonotype. The rearrangement uses TRBV7-6 and TRBJ2-3; 8 bases are a match to TRBD2. CDR3 length equals 15 residues. Germline CDR1 is SGHVS and CDR2 is FNYEAQ. The trim removed 6 bases at V and 4 bases at J, leaving 9 bases unmatched. The CDR3 sequence: CASRGTAGVADTQYF. The DNA of the CDR3 is TGTGCCAGCAGAGGAACAGCGGGAGTAGCAGATACGCAGTATTTT.

This clonotype was found a few times. The chain links TRBV12-5 to TRBJ1-2, with a tentative D call TRBD1 (6 bases). The CDR3 sequence is 15 residues long. CDR1 is LGHNT and CDR2 is FRNRAP in the germline V gene. Trimming left V 4 bases short and J 2 bases short, with 14 bases between. The CDR3 coding sequence is TGTGCTAGTGGTTCGGGCGACAGGTTAAACTATGGCTACACCTTC. It is translated as CASGSGDRLNYGYTF.

This clonotype came up a few times. The chain carries TRBV21-1 and TRBJ1-5. TRBV21-1 is a pseudogene segment. The CDR3 is 17 residues long. The CDR3 sequence is CASSQCREGGLGQPQHF. CDR3 nucleotide sequence: TGTGCCAGCAGCCAATGTAGGGAGGGGGGACTGGGTCAGCCCCAGCATTTT.

This clonotype has only a few counts. Germline and junction disagree at one end, which may indicate a read error. This chain links TRBV4-1 with TRBJ1-1; tentative D call: TRBD1 (5 bases). The CDR3 extends over 11 amino acids. Germline-derived CDR1 and CDR2 are MGHRA and YSYEKL. This CDR3 is CASSQGGLIIF. The CDR3 nucleotides are TGCGCCAGCAGCCAAGGGGGCCTGATAATCTTT.

The chain links TRBV7-9 to TRBJ2-1; D is possibly TRBD2 (5 bases). Germline V gene sequence: CDR1 SEHNR, CDR2 FQNEAQ (reference sequence). The CDR3 sequence is 13 residues long. Trimming took off 3 bases at V and 7 bases at J, with 10 bases between the two ends. The CDR3 sequence is CASSFLGDNEQFF. CDR3 nucleotide sequence: TGTGCCAGCAGCTTCTTGGGAGATAATGAGCAGTTCTTC.

The chain couples TRBV14 to TRBJ2-3; no firm D call. CDR1 and CDR2 (germline): SGHDN, FVKESK. The CDR3 runs 13 residues. V lost 0 bases and J lost 3, with 4 bases in between. As DNA, the CDR3 is TGTGCCAGCAGCCAAGAAGGAACAGATACGCAGTATTTT. This translates into CASSQEGTDTQYF.

The chain combines TRBV6-2 or TRBV6-3 with TRBJ2-1; the match to TRBD2 covers 13 bases. The CDR3 is 14 residues long. CDR1 MNHEY and CDR2 SVGEGT come from the germline V gene. V lost 6 bases and J lost 10; bases outside the gene matches: 6. The CDR3 DNA reads as TGTGCCAGCAGCGGACTAGCGGGGGCGGGGGAGCAGTTCTTC. It is translated as CASSGLAGAGEQFF.

The rearrangement links TRBV5-1 to TRBJ2-7; D call uncertain. The V gene lost 5 bases and the J gene lost 2 bases, with 8 bases spanning the gap. This CDR3 has 12 residues. Germline V gene lookup returns CDR1 SGHRS and CDR2 YFSETQ. The CDR3: CASRQIPYEQYF. CDR3 bases: TGCGCCAGCAGGCAGATCCCCTACGAGCAGTACTTC.

This clonotype was found a few times. CDR3 DNA sequence: TGTGCCAGCAGTTCGAGTACGAGGAGGGAGACCCAGTACTTC. This sequence encodes CASSSSTRRETQYF. The chain joins TRBV12-3 or TRBV12-4 to TRBJ2-5; tentative D call: TRBD2 (5 bases). The CDR3 consists of 14 residues. Trimming shortened V by 4 bases and J by 5 bases, and 14 bases separated the two germline ends.

There are a few counts of this clonotype. The genes are TRBV4-3 and TRBJ2-1, with TRBD1 matching over 9 bases. Per germline, CDR1 LGHNA and CDR2 YSLEER. V was clipped by 0 bases and J by 12 bases; unmatched bases: 9. The CDR3 runs to 15 residues. In DNA form, the CDR3 reads TGCGCCAGCAGCCAAGAGTGGACAGGGGCTCAGGGGCAGTTCTTC. Translating gives CASSQEWTGAQGQFF.

This chain connects TRBV18 to TRBJ2-7, with D uncertain. The V and J ends lost 3 bases and 5 bases respectively, with 5 bases between them. Per the germline V gene, CDR1 is KGHSH and CDR2 is LQKENI. This CDR3 has 11 amino acids. The CDR3 sequence: CASSPLNEQYF. The CDR3 nucleotides read TGTGCCAGCTCACCCTTGAACGAGCAGTACTTC.

The chain uses TRBV13 and TRBJ2-4; D is possibly TRBD2 (6 bases). V lost 5 bases and J lost 5, with 10 bases in between. The CDR3 loop spans 13 amino acids. Germline CDR1 reads PRHDT; CDR2 reads FYEKMQ (reference sequence). The CDR3 sequence is CASSAAGQNIQYF. The CDR3 DNA sequence: TGTGCCAGCAGCGCCGCGGGGCAAAACATTCAGTACTTC. The variable domain in full, with the rest retrieved from reference TRBV13 and TRBJ2-4, is AAGVIQSPRHLIKEKRETATLKCYPIPRHDTVYWYQQGPGQDPQFLISFYEKMQSDKGSIPDRFSAQQFSDYHSELNMSSLELGDSALYFCASSAAGQNIQYFGAGTRLSVL.

The chain employs TRBV13 and TRBJ2-7; TRBD2 might be the D (6 bases). The CDR3 contains 14 residues. The V gene's germline CDR1 is PRHDT and CDR2 FYEKMQ (reference sequence). Trimming removed 5 bases at V and 2 bases at J, with 13 bases between. CDR3 amino acids: CASSERAYAYEQYF. CDR3 DNA sequence: TGTGCCAGCAGCGAGCGGGCCTACGCCTACGAGCAGTACTTC.

The chain recombines TRBV15 with TRBJ2-1; 14 bases line up with TRBD2. Germline-derived CDR1 and CDR2 are LNHNV and YYDKDF (reference sequence). CDR3 length: 16 residues. Trimming removed 4 bases from V and 7 bases from J; junction bases left unmatched: 6. The CDR3 is CATSKGLAGDGNEQFF. The CDR3 DNA follows: TGTGCCACCAGCAAGGGACTAGCGGGGGATGGGAATGAGCAGTTCTTC.

This clonotype appeared a few times. The rearrangement uses TRBV4-1 and TRBJ1-1; D gene uncertain. The V gene's germline CDR1 is MGHRA and CDR2 YSYEKL. Trimming took off 0 bases at V and 1 base at J, with 9 bases between the two ends. The CDR3 has 15 amino acids. Written as DNA, the CDR3 is TGCGCCAGCAGCCAAGATATCGCGGCGAACACTGAAGCTTTCTTT. This translates into CASSQDIAANTEAFF.

This clonotype was observed a few times. The CDR3: CASSQETATVAPYYGYTF. The CDR3 coding sequence is TGTGCCAGCAGCCAAGAGACCGCGACGGTAGCCCCCTACTATGGCTACACCTTC. J is TRBJ1-2 and V is TRBV3-1; D is undetermined. Per germline, CDR1 LGHDT and CDR2 YNNKEL (reference sequence). Trimming left V 0 bases short and J 3 bases short, with 20 bases between. The CDR3 has 18 residues.

The chain combines TRBV5-6 with TRBJ2-7; no firm D call. The CDR3 extends over 14 amino acids. The V gene lost 4 bases and the J gene lost 3 bases, with 14 bases spanning the gap. Germline-derived CDR1 and CDR2 are SGHDT and YYEEEE. The CDR3 sequence is CASSDMGSFYEQYF. Written as DNA, the CDR3 is TGTGCCAGCAGCGACATGGGCAGCTTCTACGAGCAGTACTTC.

V gene TRBV5-1 combines with J gene TRBJ2-2, with 8 bases aligning to TRBD2. CDR3 length: 15 residues. Germline CDR1 and CDR2: SGHRS and YFSETQ. With 0 bases clipped from V and 8 bases from J, the junction kept 6 bases outside the gene matches. The CDR3, as DNA: TGCGCCAGCAGCTTGGGGACTAGCTCCCAAGGGGAGCTGTTTTTT. Translating gives CASSLGTSSQGELFF.

The V and J genes are TRBV6-1 and TRBJ2-7, with a possible D match to TRBD1 (5 bases). V lost 4 bases to trimming and J lost 5 bases, with 15 bases between them. This CDR3 comprises 14 residues. Germline-derived CDR1 and CDR2 are MNHNS and SASEGT. CDR3 DNA: TGTGCCAGCAGTGGGGGAAATCAGGGCCACGAGCAGTACTTC. It yields the protein CASSGGNQGHEQYF.

The sample holds one count of this clonotype. The genes are TRBV4-2 and TRBJ2-3; D unclear. V was pared by 8 bases and J by 0 bases, with 12 bases between. From germline, CDR1 is LGHNA and CDR2 YNFKEQ. The CDR3 has 14 residues. The CDR3 spells CASRVHTSTDTQYF. CDR3 DNA sequence: TGTGCCAGCCGGGTTCACACTAGCACAGATACGCAGTATTTT.

This chain uses TRBV12-3 or TRBV12-4 with TRBJ2-5; D possibly corresponds to TRBD1 (7 bases). Trimming pared 5 bases from V and 0 bases from J, leaving 16 bases between. The CDR3 has 16 amino acids. The chain's CDR3 is CASSHDREEDQETQYF. The CDR3, as DNA: TGTGCCAGCAGTCACGACAGGGAGGAAGACCAAGAGACCCAGTACTTC.

The V gene is TRBV24-1, the J gene TRBJ2-6; D is unclear. Germline CDR1 reads KGHDR; CDR2 reads SFDVKD. This CDR3 has 17 amino acids. V was pared by 2 bases and J by 1 base, with 11 bases between. The CDR3 loop reads CATSDSWTESGANVLTF. As DNA, the CDR3 is TGTGCCACCAGTGATTCCTGGACCGAGTCTGGGGCCAACGTCCTGACTTTC.

CDR3 protein: CASSLSGQGGGYTF. DNA for the CDR3: TGTGCCAGCAGCTTATCCGGACAGGGTGGTGGCTACACCTTC. The chain carries TRBV11-2 and TRBJ1-2; TRBD1 matches at 8 bases. Trimming at V came to 2 bases and at J to 7 bases, leaving 6 bases not matched to a gene. The V gene's germline CDR1 is SGHAT and CDR2 FQNNGV. CDR3 length: 14 amino acids.

This clonotype was recorded only once. The rearrangement uses TRBV27 and TRBJ2-7; D might be TRBD1 or TRBD2, each matching 6 bases. The CDR3 consists of 14 residues. Germline CDR1 MNHEY, CDR2 SMNVEV (reference sequence). V dropped 5 bases and J dropped 4 bases, with 15 bases sitting between them. CDR3 DNA: TGTGCCAGCAGTCACCAGGGAGGACAGTACGAGCAGTACTTC. Its translation: CASSHQGGQYEQYF.

This clonotype was detected a few times. The chain employs TRBV12-3 or TRBV12-4 and TRBJ2-2; the D gene is possibly TRBD2 (5 bases). Trimming left V 5 bases short and J 5 bases short, with 15 bases between. CDR3 size: 15 residues. The CDR3 bases are TGTGCCAGCAGTCCAGGACTGGATATTACCGGGGAGCTGTTTTTT. The encoded protein is CASSPGLDITGELFF.